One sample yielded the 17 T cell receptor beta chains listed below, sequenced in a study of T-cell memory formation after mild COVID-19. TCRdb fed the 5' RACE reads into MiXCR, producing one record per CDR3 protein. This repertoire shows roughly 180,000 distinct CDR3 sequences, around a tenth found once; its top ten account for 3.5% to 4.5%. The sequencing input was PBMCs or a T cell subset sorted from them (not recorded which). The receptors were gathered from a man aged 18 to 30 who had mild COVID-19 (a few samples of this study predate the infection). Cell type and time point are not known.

The chain's CDR3 is CASSPGTGIYEKLFF. Here the CDR3 DNA reads TGCGCCAGCAGCCCAGGGACAGGGATATATGAAAAACTGTTTTTT. The chain employs TRBV4-3 and TRBJ1-4, with TRBD1 matching over 9 bases. Germline values: CDR1 LGHNA, CDR2 YSLEER. The J segment lost 6 bases and the V segment lost 4 bases, leaving 6 bases of the junction unmatched. This CDR3 has 15 amino acids.

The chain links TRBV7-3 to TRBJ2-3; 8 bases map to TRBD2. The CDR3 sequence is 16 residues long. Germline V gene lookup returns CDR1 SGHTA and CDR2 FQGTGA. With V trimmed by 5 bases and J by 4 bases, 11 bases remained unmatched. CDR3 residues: CASSDPKAGVADTQYF. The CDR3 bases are TGTGCCAGCAGCGACCCTAAAGCGGGGGTCGCAGATACGCAGTATTTT.

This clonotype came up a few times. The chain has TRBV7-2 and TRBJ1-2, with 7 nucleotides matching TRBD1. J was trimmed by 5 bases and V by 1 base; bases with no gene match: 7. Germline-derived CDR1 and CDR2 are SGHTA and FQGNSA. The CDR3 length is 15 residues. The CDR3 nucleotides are TGTGCCAGCAGCTTAGGGAGGGGGCTCGGTTATGGCTACACCTTC. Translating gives CASSLGRGLGYGYTF.

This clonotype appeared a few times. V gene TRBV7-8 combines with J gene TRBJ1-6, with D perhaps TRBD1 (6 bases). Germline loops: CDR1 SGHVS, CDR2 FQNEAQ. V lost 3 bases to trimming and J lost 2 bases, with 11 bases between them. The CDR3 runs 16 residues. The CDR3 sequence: CASSLGAGTYNSPLHF. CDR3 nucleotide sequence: TGTGCCAGCAGCTTGGGGGCAGGGACCTATAATTCACCCCTCCACTTT.

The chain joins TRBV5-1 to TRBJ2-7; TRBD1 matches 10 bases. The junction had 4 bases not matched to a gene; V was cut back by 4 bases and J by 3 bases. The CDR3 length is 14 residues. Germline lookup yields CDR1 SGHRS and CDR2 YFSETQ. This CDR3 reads CASSGGTGVYEQYF. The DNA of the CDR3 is TGCGCCAGCAGCGGCGGGACAGGGGTCTACGAGCAGTACTTC.

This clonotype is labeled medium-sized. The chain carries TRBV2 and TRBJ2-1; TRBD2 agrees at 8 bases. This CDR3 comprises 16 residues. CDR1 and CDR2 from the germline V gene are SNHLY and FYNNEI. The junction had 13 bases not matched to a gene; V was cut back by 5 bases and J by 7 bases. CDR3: CASSYPGLGGVNEQFF. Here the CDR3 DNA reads TGTGCCAGCAGTTATCCGGGACTAGGTGGGGTGAATGAGCAGTTCTTC.

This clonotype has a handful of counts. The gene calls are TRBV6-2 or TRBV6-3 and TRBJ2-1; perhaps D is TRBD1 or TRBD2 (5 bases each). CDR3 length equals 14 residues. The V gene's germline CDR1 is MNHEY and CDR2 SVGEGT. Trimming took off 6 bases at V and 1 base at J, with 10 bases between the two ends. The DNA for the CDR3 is TGTGCCAGCAGGCCGGGACGGTCCTACAATGAGCAGTTCTTC. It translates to CASRPGRSYNEQFF.

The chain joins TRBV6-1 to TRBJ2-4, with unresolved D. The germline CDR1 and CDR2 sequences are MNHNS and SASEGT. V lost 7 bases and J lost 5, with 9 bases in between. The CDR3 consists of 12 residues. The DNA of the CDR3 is TGTGCCAGCACTTTTAACGAAAACATTCAGTACTTC. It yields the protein CASTFNENIQYF.

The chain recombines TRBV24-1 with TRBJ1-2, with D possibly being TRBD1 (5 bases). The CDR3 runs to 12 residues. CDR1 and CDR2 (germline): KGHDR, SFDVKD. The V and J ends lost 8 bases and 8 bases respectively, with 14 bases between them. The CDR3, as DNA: TGTGCCACCACACAGGAGCCCGAGGGCTACACCTTC. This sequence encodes CATTQEPEGYTF.

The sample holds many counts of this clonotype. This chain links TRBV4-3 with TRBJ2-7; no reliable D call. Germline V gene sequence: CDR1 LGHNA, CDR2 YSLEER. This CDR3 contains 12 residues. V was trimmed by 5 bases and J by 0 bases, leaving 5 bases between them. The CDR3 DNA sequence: TGCGCCAGCAGCACCCTCTCCTACGAGCAGTACTTC. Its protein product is CASSTLSYEQYF.

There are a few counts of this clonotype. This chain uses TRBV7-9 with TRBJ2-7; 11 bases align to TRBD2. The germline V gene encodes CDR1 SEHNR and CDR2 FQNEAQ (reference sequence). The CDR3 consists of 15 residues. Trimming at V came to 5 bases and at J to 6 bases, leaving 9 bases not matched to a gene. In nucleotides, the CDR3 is TGTGCCAGCAGCCATAGCGGGAGGGGAGAGGGCGAGCAGTACTTC. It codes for CASSHSGRGEGEQYF. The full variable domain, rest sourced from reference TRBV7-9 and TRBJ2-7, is DTGVSQNPRHKITKRGQNVTFRCDPISEHNRLYWYRQTLGQGPEFLTYFQNEAQLEKSRLLSDRFSAERPKGSFSTLEIQRTEQGDSAMYLCASSHSGRGEGEQYFGPGTRLTVT.

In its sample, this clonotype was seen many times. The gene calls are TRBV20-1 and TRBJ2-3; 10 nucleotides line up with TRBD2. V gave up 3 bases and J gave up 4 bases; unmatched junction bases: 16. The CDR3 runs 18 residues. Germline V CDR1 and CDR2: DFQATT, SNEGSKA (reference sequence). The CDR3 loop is CSARVAQRGGQSADTQYF. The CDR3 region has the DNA TGCAGTGCTAGGGTTGCCCAGCGGGGGGGCCAGTCTGCAGATACGCAGTATTTT.

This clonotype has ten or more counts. DNA for the CDR3: TGTGCCAGCAGCTTAGTTGGGGGTCAGTACCAAGAGACCCAGTACTTC. Translation: CASSLVGGQYQETQYF. The chain carries TRBV7-2 and TRBJ2-5; D possibly matches TRBD1 or TRBD2 (5 bases each). V was trimmed by 1 base and J by 0 bases, leaving 12 bases between them. This CDR3 has 16 amino acids. The germline CDR1 and CDR2 sequences are SGHTA and FQGNSA.

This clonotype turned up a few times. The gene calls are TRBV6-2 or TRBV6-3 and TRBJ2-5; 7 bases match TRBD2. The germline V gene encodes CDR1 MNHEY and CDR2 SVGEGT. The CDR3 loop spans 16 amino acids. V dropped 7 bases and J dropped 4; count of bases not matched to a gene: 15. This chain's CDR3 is CASTATGTILRETQYF. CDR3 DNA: TGTGCCAGCACTGCCACGGGGACTATTCTTAGAGAGACCCAGTACTTC.

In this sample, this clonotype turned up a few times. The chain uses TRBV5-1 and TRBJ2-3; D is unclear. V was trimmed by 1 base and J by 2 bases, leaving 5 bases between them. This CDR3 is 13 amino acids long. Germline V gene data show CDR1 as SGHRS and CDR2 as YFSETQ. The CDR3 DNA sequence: TGCGCCAGCAGCTTGTGGGCCACAGATACGCAGTATTTT. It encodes CASSLWATDTQYF.

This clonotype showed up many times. CDR3 nucleotides: TGCGCCAGCGCGGCAGGGATCTACAATGAGCAGTTCTTC. It specifies CASAAGIYNEQFF. The V call is TRBV5-1, the J call TRBJ2-1, with D maybe TRBD1 (5 bases). Germline lookup yields CDR1 SGHRS and CDR2 YFSETQ. The length of the CDR3 is 13 residues. Trimming left V 7 bases short and J 3 bases short, with 11 bases between.

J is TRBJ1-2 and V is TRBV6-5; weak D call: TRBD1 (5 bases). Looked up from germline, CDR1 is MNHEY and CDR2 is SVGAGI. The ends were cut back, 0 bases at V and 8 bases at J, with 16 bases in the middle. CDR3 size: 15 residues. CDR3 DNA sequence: TGTGCCAGCAGTTACTCGAATCCAGGGCGAGAGGGCTACACCTTC. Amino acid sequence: CASSYSNPGREGYTF.